Listed below are T cell receptor beta chains from one sample, sequenced in a study of T cell changes during pregnancy in multiple sclerosis. Using immunoSEQ multiplex PCR, the repertoire was profiled, and TCRdb retains in-frame clones only, with some absent. The sample has under 75,000 clones, about 89% seen once. The input for sequencing was CD4+ T cells from peripheral blood mononuclear cells, taken after pregnancy. The receptors originated from a female donor in good health, enrolled as a control in a pregnancy study. Both conserved end residues are part of each CDR3. D genes are given only for firm matches. Clone size is shown for a subset of rows, as once, few, many or a class of expanded clone.

V gene	clone size	D gene	J gene	CDR3 protein	CDR3 DNA
TRBV18	NA	NA	TRBJ1-1	CASSPEVNTEAFF	TGTGCCAGCTCACCAGAGGTGAACACTGAAGCTTTCTTT
TRBV7-3	NA	NA	TRBJ2-1	CASSLWDSGQYNEQFF	TGTGCCAGCAGCTTGTGGGACTCCGGTCAGTACAATGAGCAGTTCTTC
TRBV4-3	NA	NA	TRBJ1-2	CASSQGVVYGYTF	TGCGCCAGCAGCCAAGGTGTAGTTTATGGCTACACCTTC
TRBV27	NA	NA	TRBJ1-1	CASSVLEGTEAFF	TGTGCCAGCAGTGTCTTGGAGGGAACTGAAGCTTTCTTT
TRBV6-5	NA	NA	TRBJ2-1	CASSLVGVTYNEQFF	TGTGCCAGCAGCCTAGTCGGGGTTACCTACAATGAGCAGTTCTTC
TRBV11-3	NA	TRBD1	TRBJ2-1	CASSVGGLGSYNEQFF	TGTGCCAGCAGCGTAGGGGGCCTGGGCTCCTACAATGAGCAGTTCTTC
TRBV6-5	NA	TRBD1	TRBJ1-3	CASEGASGNTIYF	TGTGCCAGCGAGGGGGCCTCTGGAAACACCATATATTTT
TRBV6-1	NA	TRBD1	TRBJ1-1	CASSGWTGEGSEAFF	TGTGCCAGCAGTGGGTGGACAGGGGAAGGGTCTGAAGCTTTCTTT
TRBV5-4	NA	NA	TRBJ2-1	CASSLVGDYNEQFF	TGTGCCAGCAGCTTGGTCGGGGATTACAATGAGCAGTTCTTC
TRBV7-2	NA	NA	TRBJ1-2	CASSLGWQGNYGYTF	TGTGCCAGCAGCTTAGGCTGGCAGGGTAACTATGGCTACACCTTC
TRBV7-3	NA	NA	TRBJ2-7	CASSHGREQYF	TGTGCCAGCAGCCACGGTCGCGAGCAGTACTTC
TRBV15	NA	NA	TRBJ2-7	CATSRDPWGEVHYEQYF	TGTGCCACCAGCAGAGACCCGTGGGGAGAGGTTCACTACGAGCAGTACTTC
TRBV7-3	NA	TRBD1	TRBJ1-3	CASSRIGTASGNTIYF	TGTGCCAGCAGCCGGATAGGGACAGCCTCTGGAAACACCATATATTTT
TRBV30	NA	NA	TRBJ1-1	CAWARPPEAFF	TGTGCCTGGGCGAGGCCTCCTGAAGCTTTCTTT
TRBV6-6	few	NA	TRBJ1-1	CASSPPGMTEAFF	TGTGCCAGCAGTCCACCGGGGATGACTGAAGCTTTCTTT
TRBV11-3	NA	NA	TRBJ2-2	CASSLRDPANTGELFF	TGTGCCAGCAGCTTACGGGATCCGGCGAACACCGGGGAGCTGTTTTTT
TRBV2	few	TRBD1	TRBJ2-7	CASRATGVAYYEQYF	TGTGCCAGCAGAGCTACAGGGGTCGCCTACTACGAGCAGTACTTC
TRBV5-4	NA	NA	TRBJ2-3	CASSLRVSTDTQYF	TGTGCCAGCAGCTTACGAGTTAGCACAGATACGCAGTATTTT
TRBV11-2	NA	NA	TRBJ1-2	CASSLGEGLGYTF	TGTGCCAGCAGCTTAGGGGAGGGGTTGGGCTACACCTTC
TRBV7-3	NA	TRBD2	TRBJ2-3	CASSFGTSGGTDTQYF	TGTGCCAGCAGCTTCGGGACTAGCGGGGGGACAGATACGCAGTATTTT
TRBV7-3	NA	NA	TRBJ2-3	CASSLGLGSGITDTQYF	TGTGCCAGCAGCTTAGGGTTGGGCAGCGGTATCACAGATACGCAGTATTTT
TRBV10-3	NA	TRBD2	TRBJ2-1	CAIRSGTDYNEQFF	TGTGCCATCAGAAGCGGGACCGACTACAATGAGCAGTTCTTC
TRBV10-3	NA	NA	TRBJ1-2	CAISEGGYRNGYTF	TGTGCCATCAGTGAGGGGGGGTACCGAAATGGCTACACCTTC
TRBV4-2	NA	NA	TRBJ1-2	CASSQDSNIDRRF	TGTGCCAGCAGCCAAGATAGCAATATCGACAGACGTTTC
TRBV13	NA	TRBD1	TRBJ2-1	CASSAWDRNNEQFF	TGTGCCAGCAGCGCCTGGGACAGGAACAATGAGCAGTTCTTC
TRBV4-3	NA	NA	TRBJ1-4	CASSQVEIGWEKLFF	TGCGCCAGCAGCCAAGTGGAGATCGGGTGGGAAAAACTGTTTTTT
TRBV19	NA	NA	TRBJ1-5	CASSTFTEQPQHF	TGTGCCAGTAGTACTTTCACTGAACAGCCCCAGCATTTT
TRBV7-9	NA	TRBD1	TRBJ2-2	CASSGETGGEVFF	TGTGCCAGCAGCGGGGAGACAGGGGGCGAGGTGTTTTTT
TRBV30	NA	NA	TRBJ2-7	CAWKADSYEQYF	TGTGCCTGGAAGGCGGATTCCTACGAGCAGTACTTC
TRBV5-6	NA	TRBD1	TRBJ1-2	CASSLVDRVVLYTF	TGTGCCAGCAGCTTGGTGGACAGGGTAGTCCTCTACACCTTC
TRBV11-3	NA	TRBD2	TRBJ2-1	CASSELAGAYNEQFF	TGTGCCAGCAGCGAGCTAGCGGGGGCCTACAATGAGCAGTTCTTC
TRBV4-3	NA	NA	TRBJ1-4	CASSQDGRGGEKLFF	TGCGCCAGCAGCCAAGACGGGAGGGGGGGAGAAAAACTGTTTTTT
TRBV9	NA	NA	TRBJ1-1	CASSVGAGTEAFF	TGTGCCAGCAGCGTGGGGGCGGGCACTGAAGCTTTCTTT
TRBV2	NA	TRBD2	TRBJ2-1	CARRLAGVHEQFF	TGTGCCAGAAGACTAGCGGGGGTCCATGAGCAGTTCTTC
TRBV7-9	NA	NA	TRBJ1-1	CASSLESTEAFF	TGTGCCAGCAGCTTAGAGAGCACTGAAGCTTTCTTT
TRBV2	NA	TRBD1	TRBJ1-3	CASTMTGTSGNTIYF	TGTGCCAGCACAATGACAGGGACCTCTGGAAACACCATATATTTT
TRBV2	NA	NA	TRBJ1-2	CASSEQGEDGYTF	TGTGCCAGCAGTGAACAGGGTGAGGATGGCTACACCTTC
TRBV7-2	NA	NA	TRBJ2-3	CASNPGGSSTDTQYF	TGTGCCAGCAACCCTGGCGGGTCTAGCACAGATACGCAGTATTTT
TRBV5-4	NA	NA	TRBJ1-6	CASSEQSSYNSPLHF	TGTGCCAGCAGCGAACAGAGCTCCTATAATTCACCCCTCCACTTT
TRBV2	NA	NA	TRBJ2-7	CASSEWGLSYEQYF	TGTGCCAGCAGTGAGTGGGGCCTTTCCTACGAGCAGTACTTC
TRBV7-2	once	NA	TRBJ1-2	CASSLGTGTFYGYTF	TGTGCCAGCAGCTTAGGGACCGGGACATTTTATGGCTACACCTTC
TRBV19	NA	NA	TRBJ2-4	CASSISEQDSLLAKNIQYF	TGTGCCAGTAGTATAAGTGAACAGGACAGCCTTCTAGCCAAAAACATTCAGTACTTC
TRBV29-1	once	TRBD1	TRBJ1-5	CSVAQGVGQPQHF	TGCAGCGTTGCCCAGGGGGTCGGGCAGCCCCAGCATTTT
TRBV30	NA	TRBD1	TRBJ2-7	CAWSGGEGAAPYEQYF	TGTGCCTGGAGTGGGGGTGAGGGGGCGGCCCCGTACGAGCAGTACTTC
TRBV19	NA	NA	TRBJ2-3	CASNSRGRDTQYF	TGTGCCAGTAACTCAAGAGGGAGGGATACGCAGTATTTT
TRBV7-8	NA	TRBD1	TRBJ2-1	CASSLNRGIGNEQFF	TGTGCCAGCAGCTTAAACAGGGGCATAGGAAATGAGCAGTTCTTC
TRBV6-4	NA	NA	TRBJ2-1	CASRRDSSSYNEQFF	TGTGCCAGCAGGAGGGACTCTTCCTCCTACAATGAGCAGTTCTTC
TRBV6-5	NA	NA	TRBJ1-1	CASSYLSGSDTEAFF	TGTGCCAGCAGTTATTTATCCGGGTCGGACACTGAAGCTTTCTTT
TRBV5-6	NA	TRBD1	TRBJ2-7	CASSLGGTGLFYEQYF	TGTGCCAGCAGCTTGGGGGGGACAGGGCTTTTTTACGAGCAGTACTTC
TRBV4-2	NA	TRBD2	TRBJ2-5	CASSQDAGGKQETQYF	TGTGCCAGCAGCCAAGATGCGGGGGGGAAGCAAGAGACCCAGTACTTC
TRBV12-5	NA	NA	TRBJ1-1	CASGPGGGTEAFF	TGTGCTAGTGGTCCTGGCGGAGGCACTGAAGCTTTCTTT
TRBV7-2	NA	TRBD2	TRBJ2-3	CASSLARGGRGTQYF	TGTGCCAGCAGCTTAGCCCGGGGGGGGCGTGGTACGCAGTATTTT
TRBV7-9	NA	TRBD2	TRBJ2-1	CASSLGSSGGAEQFF	TGTGCCAGCAGCTTAGGGAGTAGCGGGGGGGCAGAGCAGTTCTTC